Listed below are T cell receptor beta chains from one sample, sequenced in a study of blood T cell repertoires in COVID-19. Profiling relied on immunoSEQ multiplex PCR, and the TCRdb table lists in-frame clones only, not all of them. The sample includes 64,000 or so clones, more than 60% of them seen just once. Sequencing was carried out using peripheral blood. These receptors all come from a human donor in a cohort sampled during active COVID-19. Both conserved end residues are part of each CDR3.

TRBJ2-3	TRBV4-2	CASSQESGSTDTQYF
TRBJ2-4	TRBV7-2	CASSFSGSENIQYF
TRBJ2-1	TRBV4-3	CASSQDHGRTYNEQFF
TRBJ2-7	TRBV10-2	CASGAGYYEQYF
TRBJ1-5	TRBV19	CASSILGGPQHF
TRBJ1-5	TRBV19	CASSPGTELYQPQHF
TRBJ1-4	TRBV5-1	CASSLGQVDNEKLFF
TRBJ2-7	TRBV7-2	CASSSSGSSYEQYF
TRBJ2-2	TRBV6-5	CAIKDTANTGELFF
TRBJ2-1	TRBV7-2	CASSFYQSGSWFF
TRBJ2-7	TRBV7-2	CASSPRSGRSSYEQYF
TRBJ2-5	TRBV4-2	CASGQGGETQYF
TRBJ2-7	TRBV30	CAWSVLGQGAAYEQYF
TRBJ2-7	TRBV9	CASSVALAGANEQYF
TRBJ2-7	TRBV30	CAWSLSRSYEQYF
TRBJ1-6	TRBV28	CASSGSLGGNSPLHF
TRBJ2-3	TRBV29-1	CSVVGLLTDTQYF
TRBJ1-2	TRBV7-2	CASSPRVSFYGYTF
TRBJ2-1	TRBV6-5	CASSYDRAREQFF
TRBJ2-1	TRBV5-1	CASSSTGVVGNEQFF
TRBJ2-1	TRBV27	CASSPLLTGGSYNEQFF
TRBJ1-3	TRBV19	CVGGEGGNTIYF
TRBJ2-7	TRBV11-3	CASSLRSGAPYEQYF
TRBJ2-5	TRBV11-1	CASTFPGREKTQYF
TRBJ1-5	TRBV18	CASSPYRDQPQHF
TRBJ2-7	TRBV7-2	CASSFPSGTSIHEQYF
TRBJ2-3	TRBV11-2	CASSLPGLGAVGTQYF
TRBJ2-1	TRBV11-2	CASTRGTGPYNEQFF
TRBJ2-7	TRBV12-3/TRBV12-4	CASSPAGVKYF
TRBJ1-6	TRBV5-1	CASSQTGVNYNSPLHF
TRBJ2-1	TRBV11-2	CASSLRQRVRSYNEQFF
TRBJ2-7	TRBV19	CASSTQTSAAPLEQYF
TRBJ2-1	TRBV16	CASSQSWERRSNEQFF
TRBJ2-4	TRBV4-1	CASSHLLAKNIQYF
TRBJ2-1	TRBV7-3	CASSFTGTGGNEQFF
TRBJ1-1	TRBV28	CASSFRTGSTEAFF
TRBJ1-1	TRBV18	CASSPPSRVGVNTEAFF
TRBJ2-7	TRBV28	CASSGQGSSYEQYF
TRBJ2-5	TRBV7-7	CASSLAGGFQETQYF
TRBJ2-2	TRBV24-1	CATSRDTYTGELFF
TRBJ1-6	TRBV19	CASTLRTRAYNSPLHF
TRBJ2-7	TRBV28	CASSLPLGSGSGYEQYF
TRBJ2-3	TRBV4-3	CASSQDVSGRGDTQYF
TRBJ1-1	TRBV5-1	CASSLISGGVTEAFF
TRBJ2-1	TRBV2	CASSDPLQRGSYNEQFF
TRBJ1-2	TRBV7-9	CASRGAGYGYTF
TRBJ2-7	TRBV9	CASSARGGDARDEQYF
TRBJ1-2	TRBV19	CASSSGTGAYGYTF
TRBJ2-1	TRBV7-9	CASSRGSYNEQFF
TRBJ1-5	TRBV28	CASSSYHSLGGGPLMAQHF
TRBJ2-3	TRBV4-1	CASSQVSASFRYF
TRBJ2-3	TRBV4-1	CASSQTLAGFTDTQYF
TRBJ1-1	TRBV13	CASSWEGSATEAFF
TRBJ2-1	TRBV6-5	CASSYGQGAPYNEQFF
TRBJ2-3	TRBV12-3/TRBV12-4	CASSLGTRTQYF
TRBJ1-5	TRBV19	CASSPEYRGPQPQHF
TRBJ2-1	TRBV5-4	CASGPGGSSDEQFF